Listed below are T cell receptor beta chains from one sample, sequenced in a study of T-cell memory formation after mild COVID-19. One entry per CDR3 protein, called by TCRdb with MiXCR from the 5' RACE reads. The sample lists over 300,000 distinct CDR3 sequences; 20% to 25% were seen once. Material: PBMCs or a T cell subset sorted from them (not recorded which). The receptors come from a man aged 18 to 29 who had mild COVID-19 (a few samples of this study predate the infection). Cell type and time point are not known. CDR3s leave out the opening cysteine and the closing phenylalanine or tryptophan.

j_call v_call cdr3_aa
TRBJ2-2 TRBV7-2 ASSLQSGGNTGELF
TRBJ1-5 TRBV7-9 ASSSRVDQPQH
TRBJ2-3 TRBV4-3 ASSHEVTSIKPTDTQY
TRBJ2-5 TRBV3-1 ASSLRLAETQY
TRBJ2-3 TRBV12-3/TRBV12-4 ASSIDRVTDTQY
TRBJ2-7 TRBV10-3 AISGQGGYEQY
TRBJ2-1 TRBV7-9 ASSSLAGGVEQF
TRBJ2-3 TRBV2 ASVGEWASGAGDTQY
TRBJ1-4 TRBV11-2 ASSLRGAAREKLF
TRBJ2-5 TRBV7-7 ASSLETGGAQETQY
TRBJ2-3 TRBV7-6 ASSLYGRSTDTQY
TRBJ2-7 TRBV15 ATSRGHGMYEQY
TRBJ1-5 TRBV6-5 ASRYSASGAGNQPQH
TRBJ2-5 TRBV5-4 ASSSLGGGEKETQY
TRBJ2-4 TRBV6-6 ASSYKPEVPKNIQY
TRBJ1-5 TRBV7-9 ASSLMGNQPQH
TRBJ2-3 TRBV7-2 ASSAPGTGTDTQY
TRBJ2-3 TRBV12-3/TRBV12-4 ASSIGLGPDTQY
TRBJ1-1 TRBV5-5 ASSLVQGYMNTEAF
TRBJ2-3 TRBV15 ATSRGGGPTDTQY
TRBJ1-1 TRBV6-5 AAGTGGTEAF
TRBJ1-6 TRBV10-2 ASRADRYNSPLH
TRBJ2-3 TRBV7-9 ASSTPPGQGEGDTQY
TRBJ1-4 TRBV29-1 SVPDSGLEKLF
TRBJ2-7 TRBV5-1 ASSIRGLEQY
TRBJ1-6 TRBV18 ASSPPSQNSPLH
TRBJ2-1 TRBV27 ASSLSSTSGTDSGEQF
TRBJ1-2 TRBV5-1 ASLGPPGQGADGYGYT
TRBJ2-2 TRBV2 ASAGFVTNTGELF
TRBJ2-1 TRBV4-3 ASSQEWASSYNEQF
TRBJ2-3 TRBV28 ASSLWGSGGGSDTQY
TRBJ2-2 TRBV18 ASSQRPYTGELF
TRBJ2-3 TRBV12-3/TRBV12-4 ASTGGGSGTDTQY
TRBJ2-2 TRBV6-6 ASKEAAGELF
TRBJ1-1 TRBV6-1 ASSESGLVGAF
TRBJ2-6 TRBV4-1 ASSPRTGLTGANVLT
TRBJ1-5 TRBV2 ASSEGTVQNQPQH
TRBJ2-1 TRBV7-2 ASSASYNEQF
TRBJ2-6 TRBV5-1 ASSFPTQLSGANVLT
TRBJ2-3 TRBV4-3 ASSQGAGGIDTQY